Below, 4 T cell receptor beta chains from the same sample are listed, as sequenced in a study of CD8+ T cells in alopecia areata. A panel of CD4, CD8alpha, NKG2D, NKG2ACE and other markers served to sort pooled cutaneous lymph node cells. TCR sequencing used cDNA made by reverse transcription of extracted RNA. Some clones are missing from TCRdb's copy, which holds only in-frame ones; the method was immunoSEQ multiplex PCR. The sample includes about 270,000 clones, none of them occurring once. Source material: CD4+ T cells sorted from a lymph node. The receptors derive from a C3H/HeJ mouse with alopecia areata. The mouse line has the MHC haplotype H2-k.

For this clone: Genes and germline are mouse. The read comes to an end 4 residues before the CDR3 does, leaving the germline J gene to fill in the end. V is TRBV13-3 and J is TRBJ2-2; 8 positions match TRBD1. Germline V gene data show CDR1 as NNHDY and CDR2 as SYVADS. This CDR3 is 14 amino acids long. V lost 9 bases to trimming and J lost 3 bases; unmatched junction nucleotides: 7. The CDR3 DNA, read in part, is TGTGCCACCCCGGGACAGGAGGACACCGGG. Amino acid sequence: CATPGQEDTG. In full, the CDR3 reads CATPGQEDTGQLYF.

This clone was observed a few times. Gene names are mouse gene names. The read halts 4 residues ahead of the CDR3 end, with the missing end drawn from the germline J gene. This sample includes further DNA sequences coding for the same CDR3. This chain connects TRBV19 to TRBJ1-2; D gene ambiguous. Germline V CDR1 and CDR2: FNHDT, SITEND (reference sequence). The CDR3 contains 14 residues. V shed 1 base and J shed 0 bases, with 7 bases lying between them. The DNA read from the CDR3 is TGTGCCAGCAGTATACACAACGCAAACTCC. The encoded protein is CASSIHNANS. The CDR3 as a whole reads CASSIHNANSDYTF.

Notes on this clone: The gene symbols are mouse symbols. The CDR3 DNA, read in part, is TGTGCCAGCACCGGGACTTTTTTTTAT. It codes for CASTGTFFY. The whole CDR3 reads CASTGTFFYEQYF. The V and J genes are TRBV13-3 and TRBJ2-7; D is possibly TRBD2 (6 bases). The read gets to within 4 residues of the CDR3 end, and the germline J gene fills in the rest. The germline CDR1 and CDR2 sequences are NNHDY and SYVADS. The CDR3 covers 13 residues.

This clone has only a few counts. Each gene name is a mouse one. Partial CDR3 DNA: TGTGCCAGCACCAGGGACAGGATCTATGCT. Translating it yields CASTRDRIYA. The entire CDR3 sequence reads CASTRDRIYAEQFF. The chain employs TRBV19 and TRBJ2-1, with 8 bases lining up with TRBD1. The read gets to within 4 residues of the CDR3 end, and the germline J gene fills in the rest. V shed 6 bases and J 3 bases; nucleotides not matched to a gene: 5. Germline V gives CDR1 FNHDT, CDR2 SITEND (reference sequence). CDR3 length equals 14 residues.